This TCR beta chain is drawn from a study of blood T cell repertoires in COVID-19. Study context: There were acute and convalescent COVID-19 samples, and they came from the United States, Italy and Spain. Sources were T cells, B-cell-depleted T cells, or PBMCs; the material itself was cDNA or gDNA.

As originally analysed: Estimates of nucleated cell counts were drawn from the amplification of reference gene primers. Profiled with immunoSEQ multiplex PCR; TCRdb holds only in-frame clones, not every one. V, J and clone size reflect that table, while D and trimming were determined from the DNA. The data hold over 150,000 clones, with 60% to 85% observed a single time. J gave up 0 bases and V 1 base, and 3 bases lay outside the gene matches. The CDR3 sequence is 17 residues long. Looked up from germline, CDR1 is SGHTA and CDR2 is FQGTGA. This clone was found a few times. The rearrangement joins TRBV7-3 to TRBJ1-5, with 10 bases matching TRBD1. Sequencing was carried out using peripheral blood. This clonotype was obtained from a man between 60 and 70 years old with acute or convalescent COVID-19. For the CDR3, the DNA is TGTGCCAGCAGCTTAAACGACAGGGGGCCTAGCAATCAGCCCCAGCATTTT. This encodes CASSLNDRGPSNQPQHF.